The 28 T cell receptor beta chains below all came from one sample that was sequenced in a study of OX40 agonist ivuxolimab in advanced cancers. Receptor amplification or capture employed the immunoSEQ multiplex PCR assay. In TCRdb, the immuneACCESS table is reduced to in-frame sequences with V and J assigned. These tables do not hold every clone; where another copy was compared, an unresolved V gene accounts for under half, and the others remain unexplained. The sample table shows tens of thousands of clones, and more than 70% are seen once. Over 0.2% of the sample is taken by the ten largest. The material sequenced was CD4+ or CD8+ T cells sorted from blood, taken in a trial of the OX40 agonist ivuxolimab. The receptors here all came from an adult with an advanced solid tumor such as melanoma, head and neck, liver or kidney cancer.

This clone appeared a single time. The J gene is TRBJ1-4, the V gene TRBV5-1; D is possibly TRBD1 (6 bases). V lost 0 bases and J lost 5, with 11 bases in between. CDR1 and CDR2 (germline): SGHRS, YFSETQ. The CDR3 is 15 residues long. CDR3 nucleotide sequence: TGCGCCAGCAGCTTGGTGGGGGACACGAATGAAAAACTGTTTTTT. It encodes CASSLVGDTNEKLFF.

CDR3: CATSRPGLAGDTDTQYF. CDR3 bases: TGTGCCACCAGCAGACCCGGGCTAGCGGGAGACACAGATACGCAGTATTTT. The J gene is TRBJ2-3, the V gene TRBV15; the match to TRBD2 covers 10 bases. Germline CDR1 is LNHNV and CDR2 is YYDKDF (reference sequence). V lost 2 bases to trimming and J lost 2 bases; unmatched junction nucleotides: 7. The CDR3 is 17 amino acids.

This clone has only one observation. The chain recombines TRBV2 with TRBJ2-5, with 16 positions matching TRBD2. The V and J ends lost 4 bases and 8 bases, in that order; junction bases with no gene match: 10. The germline V gene encodes CDR1 SNHLY and CDR2 FYNNEI. The CDR3 spans 17 residues. The CDR3 sequence: CASSGGPGLAGGPTQYF. CDR3 coding DNA: TGTGCCAGCAGTGGGGGGCCGGGACTAGCGGGAGGGCCCACCCAGTACTTC.

The chain links TRBV5-6 to TRBJ2-7, with D possibly being TRBD2 (5 bases). This CDR3 spans 14 amino acids. CDR1 and CDR2 from the germline V gene are SGHDT and YYEEEE. Trimming pared 0 bases from V and 5 bases from J, leaving 12 bases between. The CDR3 loop is CASSLGPGMDEQYV. CDR3 nucleotides: TGTGCCAGCAGCTTGGGTCCGGGAATGGACGAGCAGTACGTC.

The chain is built from TRBV20-1 and TRBJ2-3; D unclear. This CDR3 comprises 10 residues. Germline assignment: CDR1 DFQATT and CDR2 SNEGSKA (reference sequence). The germline V and J ends were trimmed by 3 bases and 12 bases, with 10 bases remaining between them. The CDR3 coding sequence is TGCAGTGCTAGGGGAATGAATCAGTATTTT. Encoded protein: CSARGMNQYF.

The chain has TRBV28 and TRBJ1-1; possibly TRBD1 for D (6 bases). Trimming stripped 5 bases from V and 1 base from J, with 11 bases between. Germline loops: CDR1 MDHEN, CDR2 SYDVKM. The CDR3 has 14 residues. Here the CDR3 reads CASSGQGPNTEAFF. The CDR3 region has the DNA TGTGCCAGCAGTGGTCAGGGGCCGAACACTGAAGCTTTCTTT.

In nucleotides, the CDR3 is TGTGCCAGCAGTTTTTTAGGGCGAACAGATCAGCCCCAGCATTTT. Translation: CASSFLGRTDQPQHF. The rearrangement uses TRBV28 and TRBJ1-5; D uncertain. Trimming stripped 3 bases from V and 5 bases from J, with 14 bases between. The CDR3 is made up of 15 amino acids. CDR1 MDHEN and CDR2 SYDVKM come from the germline V gene.

This CDR3 is CASSPVPGTLNTEAFF. CDR3 nucleotides: TGTGCCAGCAGCCCAGTTCCTGGGACATTGAACACTGAAGCTTTCTTT. The chain is built from TRBV28 and TRBJ1-1, with D maybe TRBD1 (6 bases). CDR3 length: 16 amino acids. V lost 6 bases, J lost 0 bases, and 17 bases lay in between. The germline V gene encodes CDR1 MDHEN and CDR2 SYDVKM.

The chain combines TRBV19 with TRBJ2-2, with D perhaps matching TRBD1 (7 bases). In germline, CDR1 is LNHDA, CDR2 SQIVND (reference sequence). The CDR3 contains 14 residues. Between the trimmed V and J ends, which lost 6 bases and 4 bases, there was a span of 12 bases. CDR3 protein: CASRIQGGTGELFF. The CDR3 nucleotides are TGTGCCAGTAGGATTCAGGGGGGCACCGGGGAGCTGTTTTTT. Variable domain in full (rest from reference TRBV19 and TRBJ2-2): DGGITQSPKYLFRKEGQNVTLSCEQNLNHDAMYWYRQDPGQGLRLIYYSQIVNDFQKGDIAEGYSVSREKKESFPLTVTSAQKNPTAFYLCASRIQGGTGELFFGEGSRLTVL.

V and J are TRBV29-1 and TRBJ1-1, with a possible D match to TRBD1 (5 bases). Germline lookup yields CDR1 SQVTM and CDR2 ANQGSEA. This CDR3 is 15 amino acids long. Trimming cost V 3 bases and J 3 bases, with 17 bases left between them. Here the CDR3 DNA reads TGCAGCGTTGATGTCCGGGGGTCCGGGGACACTGAAGCTTTCTTT. Translated: CSVDVRGSGDTEAFF.

The rearrangement links TRBV4-1 to TRBJ1-5, with 7 bases that match TRBD1. The germline CDR1 and CDR2 sequences are MGHRA and YSYEKL. J gave up 6 bases and V 0 bases, and 11 bases lay outside the gene matches. The CDR3 is 17 residues long. The CDR3 region is CASSQDVRGQVAQPQHF. The CDR3 DNA is TGCGCCAGCAGCCAAGATGTGAGGGGGCAGGTGGCTCAGCCCCAGCATTTT.

This clone showed up just once. The chain combines TRBV7-8 with TRBJ2-3; 9 nucleotides agree with TRBD2. This CDR3 has 16 amino acids. Germline V CDR1 and CDR2: SGHVS, FQNEAQ. J lost 6 bases, V lost 6 bases, and 13 bases had no gene match. The CDR3 reads CASSHLGAGGPDTQYF. For the CDR3, the DNA is TGTGCCAGCAGTCACCTCGGGGCGGGAGGGCCGGATACGCAGTATTTT.

This clone has a single count. This chain links TRBV5-1 with TRBJ2-3; D unclear. The germline CDR1 and CDR2 sequences are SGHRS and YFSETQ. The V gene lost 5 bases and the J gene lost 2 bases, with 12 bases spanning the gap. The CDR3 runs 14 residues. CDR3: CASSMGLTTDTQYF. CDR3 in DNA: TGCGCCAGCAGTATGGGTCTAACCACAGATACGCAGTATTTT.

This chain links TRBV5-1 with TRBJ1-4; D is perhaps TRBD1 (6 bases). Germline CDR1 and CDR2: SGHRS and YFSETQ. The CDR3 has 17 residues. The germline V and J ends were trimmed by 4 bases and 0 bases, with 16 bases remaining between them. CDR3 region: CASSPGGRLTTNEKLFF. CDR3 DNA: TGCGCCAGCAGCCCCGGGGGGCGGCTTACAACTAATGAAAAACTGTTTTTT.

CDR3 DNA: TGTGCCAGCAGTCCTCTTGCAACTAATGAAAAACTGTTTTTT. The encoded protein is CASSPLATNEKLFF. The chain carries TRBV6-5 and TRBJ1-4; D is ambiguous. Trimming took off 5 bases at V and 0 bases at J, with 7 bases between the two ends. CDR3 length: 14 amino acids. Germline V gene lookup returns CDR1 MNHEY and CDR2 SVGAGI.

This clone was counted between two and nine times. This rearrangement joins TRBV2 to TRBJ1-5; 8 bases fit TRBD1. The CDR3 consists of 15 residues. Germline V gene lookup returns CDR1 SNHLY and CDR2 FYNNEI. The trim removed 5 bases at V and 12 bases at J, leaving 15 bases unmatched. In DNA, the CDR3 is TGTGCCAGCAGTAGGAAGACAGGGGAGTCAGCGAACCAGCATTTT. Encoded protein: CASSRKTGESANQHF.

The CDR3 DNA follows: TGTGCCAGCTCCGTCGAGTTTCGGACTGAAGCTTTCTTT. Encoded protein: CASSVEFRTEAFF. This chain connects TRBV11-2 to TRBJ1-1; D unclear. The CDR3 spans 13 residues. Germline V gene lookup returns CDR1 SGHAT and CDR2 FQNNGV. Trimming cost V 8 bases and J 5 bases, with 15 bases left between them.

The V gene is TRBV6-5, the J gene TRBJ2-1; 13 nucleotides agree with TRBD2. CDR1 and CDR2 (germline): MNHEY, SVGAGI. The CDR3 extends over 16 amino acids. V was clipped by 2 bases and J by 6 bases; unmatched bases: 4. The CDR3 coding sequence is TGTGCCAGCAGTTACCTACTAGCGGGGGGGCCCAATGAGCAGTTCTTC. It translates to CASSYLLAGGPNEQFF.

The gene calls are TRBV5-8 and TRBJ2-5; TRBD2 matches 13 bases. This CDR3 region has 15 residues. V lost 2 bases, J lost 5 bases, and 3 bases stayed unmatched. Per the germline V gene, CDR1 is SGHTS and CDR2 is YDEGEE. The CDR3 region has the DNA TGTGCCAGCAGCTTTGTACTAGCGGGAGGGGAGACCCAGTACTTC. It codes for CASSFVLAGGETQYF.

The chain is built from TRBV5-1 and TRBJ1-4, with 8 positions matching TRBD1. Germline trimming cut 1 base from V and 5 bases from J; bases unmatched to any gene: 4. The CDR3 covers 15 residues. CDR1 and CDR2 from the germline V gene are SGHRS and YFSETQ. Here the CDR3 DNA reads TGCGCCAGCAGCTTGACCGGACAGGGAAATGAAAAACTGTTTTTT. Amino acid sequence: CASSLTGQGNEKLFF.

In its sample, this clone was seen a few times. The J gene is TRBJ1-1, the V gene TRBV6-5; D ambiguous. This CDR3 has 12 amino acids. Between the trimmed V and J ends, which lost 6 bases and 3 bases, there was a span of 8 bases. Germline CDR1 and CDR2: MNHEY and SVGAGI. The chain's CDR3 is CASRKRHTEAFF. CDR3 DNA sequence: TGTGCCAGCAGGAAAAGGCACACTGAAGCTTTCTTT.

The gene calls are TRBV5-1 and TRBJ2-1, with D perhaps TRBD2 (6 bases). The V end was cut by 4 bases, the J end by 5 bases, with 10 bases between. Germline loops: CDR1 SGHRS, CDR2 YFSETQ. There are 13 residues in the CDR3. The CDR3 is CASSPGLNNEQFF. The CDR3 DNA is TGCGCCAGCAGCCCGGGACTCAACAATGAGCAGTTCTTC.

The rearrangement joins TRBV10-1 to TRBJ2-7, with 8 bases matching TRBD2. The length of the CDR3 is 15 residues. Trimming removed 6 bases from V and 6 bases from J; junction bases left unmatched: 13. The germline V gene has CDR1 WNHNN and CDR2 SYGVQD (reference sequence). The CDR3 protein is CASRVSGVDLCEQYF. DNA for the CDR3: TGCGCCAGCAGAGTTAGCGGGGTCGATCTCTGCGAGCAGTACTTC.

V and J are TRBV19 and TRBJ2-1; 12 positions match TRBD2. CDR1 LNHDA and CDR2 SQIVND come from the germline V gene (reference sequence). Losses at the gene ends were 5 bases for V and 4 bases for J; bases not matched to a gene: 21. This CDR3 has 21 residues. The CDR3 coding sequence is TGTGCCAGTAGTGGCCCCCCGAGACTAGCGGGAGTGTTTAGTTCGTACAATGAGCAGTTCTTC. Translation gives CASSGPPRLAGVFSSYNEQFF.

The chain employs TRBV11-2 and TRBJ1-3; D gene uncertain. Per germline, CDR1 SGHAT and CDR2 FQNNGV. The CDR3 has 16 residues. Trimming shortened V by 4 bases and J by 0 bases, and 13 bases separated the two germline ends. Here the CDR3 DNA reads TGTGCCAGCAGCTCGGACTTCTTGAGCTCTGGAAACACCATATATTTT. Its protein product is CASSSDFLSSGNTIYF.

The chain joins TRBV7-2 to TRBJ1-5; D call uncertain. V dropped 2 bases and J dropped 0 bases, with 14 bases sitting between them. Germline loops: CDR1 SGHTA, CDR2 FQGNSA. This CDR3 is 17 amino acids long. This CDR3 reads CASSLKVVGNSNQPQHF. The CDR3 DNA is TGTGCCAGCAGCTTAAAGGTCGTAGGGAATAGCAATCAGCCCCAGCATTTT.

J is TRBJ2-2 and V is TRBV6-1, with TRBD1 matching over 8 bases. The CDR3 runs 17 residues. CDR1 MNHNS and CDR2 SASEGT come from the germline V gene. The J segment lost 3 bases and the V segment lost 2 bases, leaving 8 bases of the junction unmatched. CDR3 region: CASSETPAGGYTGELFF. In DNA, the CDR3 is TGTGCCAGCAGTGAAACTCCAGCAGGGGGCTACACCGGGGAGCTGTTTTTT.

J is TRBJ2-3 and V is TRBV11-2; TRBD2 matches 9 bases. Germline-derived CDR1 and CDR2 are SGHAT and FQNNGV. V was clipped by 5 bases and J by 2 bases; unmatched bases: 8. This CDR3 region has 16 residues. CDR3 loop: CASSIRGGAYTDTQYF. The CDR3, as DNA: TGTGCCAGCAGCATTCGCGGGGGGGCTTACACAGATACGCAGTATTTT.